The source of this T cell receptor (beta chain) is a study of shared clonotypes between healthy human individuals. TCRdb's table, derived via immunoSEQ multiplex PCR, lists solely in-frame clones and lacks some. The table lists some 2.1 million clones, over 85% of them singletons. Naive CD8 populations comprised CD45RO-negative cells positively selected for CCR7, excluding terminally differentiated effector memory CD45RA+ cells. Germline V gene data show CDR1 as MDHEN and CDR2 as SYDVKM. This CDR3 is built from 13 residues. V dropped 2 bases and J dropped 1 base, with 5 bases sitting between them. This clone is a singleton in its sample. The same CDR3 also results from other DNA sequences found in this sample.

J is TRBJ1-2 and V is TRBV28; TRBD1 might be the D (5 bases). This receptor was taken from a man aged 18-30 years in good health. Some clones in this sample may be carry-over from other donors' samples. Source material: naive CD8+ T cells from PBMCs. The CDR3 protein is CASSLRGNYGYTF. The CDR3, as DNA: TGTGCCAGCAGTTTAAGGGGTAACTATGGCTACACCTTC.